The present entry profiles one TCR beta chain with its context. Antigen: not known. It was with unique molecular identifiers that the TCRbeta library was prepared. TCRdb reprocessed the PCR reads with MiXCR, giving one entry per CDR3 protein. The table lists 350,000 to 500,000 distinct CDR3 sequences, about 45% of them singletons, with 27% in the top ten. These data are taken from a study of T-cell reconstitution after alpha-beta-depleted transplantation in children. Study findings and constraints: Day-60 TCRbeta diversity that was high in some patients was derived from surviving recipient T cells and thymic progenitors. Alpha-beta T cells present about two months after transplant were reported to originate from several hundred expanded graft clones.

Looked up from germline, CDR1 is MDHEN and CDR2 is SYDVKM. Unmatched junction bases numbered 9, after V lost 3 bases and J lost 4 bases. The length of the CDR3 is 16 residues. This receptor was taken from a girl under 10 years old with aplastic anemia, due to receive a stem cell transplant. The chain uses TRBV28 and TRBJ2-5, with 9 bases fitting TRBD1. The source material was PBMCs, sampled before TCRalphabeta/CD19-depleted stem cell transplant. The CDR3 DNA reads as TGTGCCAGCAGTTTCGGATGGACAGGGGATGGAGAGACCCAGTACTTC. Translating it yields CASSFGWTGDGETQYF.